This T cell receptor (beta chain) was captured by sequencing in a study of T cell changes during pregnancy in multiple sclerosis. TCRdb keeps only in-frame clones here, not all; method: immunoSEQ multiplex PCR. The table has around 130,000 clones, approximately 93% seen once. V shed 4 bases, J shed 4 bases, and the junction held 7 bases outside the gene matches. Germline V gene sequence: CDR1 SGDLS, CDR2 YYNGEE. The CDR3 contains 15 residues. The clonotype originates from a female donor with multiple sclerosis, enrolled in a pregnancy study. The chain has TRBV9 and TRBJ2-2, with 7 bases that match TRBD1. The sequenced sample was peripheral blood, obtained before pregnancy. The CDR3 spells CASSPPGQLTGELFF. Written as DNA, the CDR3 is TGTGCCAGCAGCCCACCGGGACAGCTCACCGGGGAGCTGTTTTTT.